A single sample is the source of the 12 T cell receptor beta chains below, sequenced in a study of blood T cell repertoires in COVID-19. Some clones are missing from TCRdb's copy, which holds only in-frame ones; the method was immunoSEQ multiplex PCR. This sample yields fewer than 200,000 clones, of which roughly 80% are seen a single time; more than 4.5% belongs to the top ten. The sample was PBMCs or T cells enriched from blood (not recorded which). The receptors were sampled from a woman aged 55-69 years with acute COVID-19.

The chain carries TRBV27 and TRBJ2-1; 10 nucleotides agree with TRBD2. This CDR3 has 13 amino acids. With V trimmed by 7 bases and J by 7 bases, 4 bases remained unmatched. The germline gives CDR1 MNHEY, CDR2 SMNVEV (reference sequence). The CDR3 nucleotides read TGTGCCAGCACCGGGACTAGCGTAAATGAGCAGTTCTTC. This encodes CASTGTSVNEQFF.

V and J are TRBV19 and TRBJ2-1, with 8 bases matching TRBD2. The germline CDR1 and CDR2 sequences are LNHDA and SQIVND (reference sequence). The CDR3 is 13 residues long. J gave up 4 bases and V 6 bases, and 2 bases lay outside the gene matches. CDR3 sequence: CASSGRAYNEQFF. The DNA for the CDR3 is TGTGCCAGTAGCGGGAGGGCTTACAATGAGCAGTTCTTC.

V and J are TRBV4-3 and TRBJ1-1; no clear D. Germline V gene sequence: CDR1 LGHNA, CDR2 YSLEER. Deletions cut 0 bases from V and 0 bases from J, with 14 bases between. CDR3 length: 17 amino acids. CDR3 bases: TGCGCCAGCAGCCAAGATGGGAGTACTAACATGAACACTGAAGCTTTCTTT. Its translation: CASSQDGSTNMNTEAFF.

This sequence joins TRBV19 and TRBJ1-2; 8 bases agree with TRBD1. The V and J ends lost 4 bases and 1 base, in that order; junction bases with no gene match: 5. This CDR3 contains 15 residues. Germline V lookup: CDR1 LNHDA, CDR2 SQIVND (reference sequence). The CDR3 protein is CASSSRTGNNYGYTF. The DNA of the CDR3 is TGTGCCAGTAGTAGCCGGACAGGGAATAACTATGGCTACACCTTC.

J is TRBJ2-5 and V is TRBV7-8, with D perhaps matching TRBD2 (6 bases). The CDR3 is 15 amino acids. Trimming took 3 bases from V and 5 from J, leaving 16 bases between them. The germline gives CDR1 SGHVS, CDR2 FQNEAQ. CDR3: CASSFFGGLGETQYF. The CDR3 bases are TGTGCCAGCAGCTTCTTCGGGGGACTCGGGGAGACCCAGTACTTC.

This chain joins TRBV5-4 and TRBJ2-7; 9 bases align to TRBD2. CDR3 length equals 14 residues. V shed 7 bases, J shed 2 bases, and the junction held 7 bases outside the gene matches. Looked up from germline, CDR1 is SGHNT and CDR2 is YYREEE (reference sequence). CDR3 residues: CASREGGRAYEQYF. CDR3 nucleotide sequence: TGTGCCAGCCGTGAGGGCGGGAGGGCCTACGAGCAGTACTTC.

The chain employs TRBV2 and TRBJ2-7, with a weak D call TRBD1 (5 bases). The CDR3 sequence is 15 residues long. Germline loops: CDR1 SNHLY, CDR2 FYNNEI. V lost 8 bases and J 0 bases, leaving 17 bases between the germline ends. In DNA form, the CDR3 reads TGTGCCAGCGCAGCCAGGGCCCTAAGCTCCTACGAGCAGTACTTC. It is translated as CASAARALSSYEQYF.

The V and J genes are TRBV7-2 and TRBJ1-5; perhaps TRBD1 as D (5 bases). Trimming took off 3 bases at V and 3 bases at J, with 12 bases between the two ends. The CDR3 consists of 15 residues. CDR1 is SGHTA and CDR2 is FQGNSA in the germline V gene. Here the CDR3 reads CASSFAGLNNQPQHF. The DNA for the CDR3 is TGTGCCAGCAGCTTTGCAGGGCTAAACAATCAGCCCCAGCATTTT.

This chain joins TRBV11-3 and TRBJ2-1; 12 nucleotides match TRBD2. V lost 0 bases to trimming and J lost 1 base; unmatched junction nucleotides: 4. The CDR3 runs to 18 residues. Looked up from germline, CDR1 is SGHNT and CDR2 is YENEEA. In DNA form, the CDR3 reads TGTGCCAGCAGCTTAGAGAAAGGGACTAGCGGGTCCTACAATGAGCAGTTCTTC. Translating it yields CASSLEKGTSGSYNEQFF.

The rearrangement joins TRBV5-1 to TRBJ2-1, with TRBD2 matching over 10 bases. In germline, CDR1 is SGHRS, CDR2 YFSETQ. V was clipped by 2 bases and J by 8 bases; unmatched bases: 4. The CDR3 consists of 14 residues. CDR3 loop: CASSLAGGHDEQFF. CDR3 sequence (DNA): TGCGCCAGCAGCTTAGCGGGAGGGCACGATGAGCAGTTCTTC.

The CDR3 nucleotides are TGTGCCTGTGAGACTAGCGGAGGACCCGGGGAGCTGTTTTTT. It is translated as CACETSGGPGELFF. The genes are TRBV2 and TRBJ2-2, with 9 bases aligning to TRBD2. The CDR3 consists of 14 residues. Germline V gene sequence: CDR1 SNHLY, CDR2 FYNNEI. V shed 11 bases, J shed 6 bases, and the junction held 10 bases outside the gene matches.

Only one count was recorded for this clone. This chain uses TRBV4-2 with TRBJ2-5; D ambiguous. The CDR3 is made up of 14 amino acids. Germline CDR1 is LGHNA and CDR2 is YNFKEQ. V lost 1 base and J lost 3, with 9 bases in between. CDR3 bases: TGTGCCAGCAGCCAAGTGTCCAGTGAAGAGACCCAGTACTTC. It is translated as CASSQVSSEETQYF.